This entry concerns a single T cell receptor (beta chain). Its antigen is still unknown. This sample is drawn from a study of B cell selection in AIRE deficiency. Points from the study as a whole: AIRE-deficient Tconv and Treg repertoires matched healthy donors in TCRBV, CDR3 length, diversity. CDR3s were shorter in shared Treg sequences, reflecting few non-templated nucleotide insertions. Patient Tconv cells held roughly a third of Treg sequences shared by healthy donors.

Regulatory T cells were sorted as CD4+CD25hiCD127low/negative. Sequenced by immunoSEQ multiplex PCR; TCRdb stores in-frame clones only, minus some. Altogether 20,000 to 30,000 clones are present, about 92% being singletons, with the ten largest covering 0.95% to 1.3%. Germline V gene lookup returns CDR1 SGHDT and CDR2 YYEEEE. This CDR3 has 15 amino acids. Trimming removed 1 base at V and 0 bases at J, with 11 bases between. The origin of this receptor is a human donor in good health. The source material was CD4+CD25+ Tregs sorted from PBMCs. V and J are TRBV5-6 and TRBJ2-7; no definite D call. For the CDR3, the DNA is TGTGCCAGCAGCTTGCTGGGGTTCAGCTCCTACGAGCAGTACTTC. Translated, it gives CASSLLGFSSYEQYF.